These 22 T cell receptor beta chains were all obtained from the same sample, sequenced in a study of blood T cell repertoires in COVID-19. The data were produced by immunoSEQ multiplex PCR, yet TCRdb's version contains in-frame clones alone and is incomplete. The sample comprises some 170,000 clones, more than 75% of which are singletons, and approximately 8.7% rests with the top ten. Sequenced material: peripheral blood. Source of these receptors: a woman between 65 and 79 years old with acute or convalescent COVID-19.

The chain has TRBV5-1 and TRBJ2-3, with D maybe TRBD2 (5 bases). V was shortened by 4 bases and J by 0 bases, with 12 bases between the two germline ends. The CDR3 consists of 15 residues. Germline assignment: CDR1 SGHRS and CDR2 YFSETQ. In nucleotides, the CDR3 is TGCGCCAGCAGCCCAAGCGGATCTAGCACAGATACGCAGTATTTT. This sequence encodes CASSPSGSSTDTQYF. Variable domain in full (rest from reference TRBV5-1 and TRBJ2-3): KAGVTQTPRYLIKTRGQQVTLSCSPISGHRSVSWYQQTPGQGLQFLFEYFSETQRNKGNFPGRFSGRQFSNSRSEMNVSTLELGDSALYLCASSPSGSSTDTQYFGPGTRLTVL.

The chain recombines TRBV5-1 with TRBJ2-7, with 9 positions matching TRBD2. This CDR3 is 19 amino acids long. Germline loops: CDR1 SGHRS, CDR2 YFSETQ. Losses at the gene ends were 0 bases for V and 4 bases for J; bases not matched to a gene: 17. The CDR3 region is CASSLGRGAGGLIRYEQYF. The CDR3 coding sequence is TGCGCCAGCAGCTTGGGCCGGGGAGCGGGAGGACTAATAAGATACGAGCAGTACTTC.

This clone showed up just once. J is TRBJ2-2 and V is TRBV27; D not resolved. Germline CDR1 MNHEY, CDR2 SMNVEV (reference sequence). The V end lost 2 bases, the J end lost 15 bases, and 16 bases lay between the germline ends. CDR3 length equals 13 residues. The CDR3 reads CASSLSGPSSLFF. CDR3 nucleotides: TGTGCCAGCAGTTTAAGTGGGCCCTCGTCCTTGTTTTTT.

The chain has TRBV5-4 and TRBJ1-1; D is undetermined. In germline, CDR1 is SGHNT, CDR2 YYREEE (reference sequence). The CDR3 runs 15 residues. Trimming shortened V by 0 bases and J by 5 bases, and 14 bases separated the two germline ends. The CDR3 loop is CASSLERDRETEAFF. Here the CDR3 DNA reads TGTGCCAGCAGCTTGGAGCGGGATCGGGAAACTGAAGCTTTCTTT.

This chain connects TRBV30 to TRBJ1-1, with 7 bases that match TRBD1. There are 14 residues in the CDR3. V shed 2 bases and J 3 bases; nucleotides not matched to a gene: 6. CDR1 and CDR2 (germline): GTSNPN, SVGIG (reference sequence). In DNA, the CDR3 is TGTGCCTGGAGTTACAGGGGACAGCACACTGAAGCTTTCTTT. Its protein product is CAWSYRGQHTEAFF.

The chain recombines TRBV29-1 with TRBJ1-1, with a tentative D call TRBD1 (5 bases). In germline, CDR1 is SQVTM, CDR2 ANQGSEA. This CDR3 spans 11 amino acids. V was shortened by 3 bases and J by 8 bases, with 10 bases between the two germline ends. The CDR3 DNA is TGCAGCGTTGAGGACAACCCCGAAGCTTTCTTT. Translating it yields CSVEDNPEAFF.

This chain connects TRBV24-1 to TRBJ2-1; TRBD2 is a possible D gene (7 bases). From germline, CDR1 is KGHDR and CDR2 SFDVKD. The CDR3 runs to 18 residues. The V end was cut by 2 bases, the J end by 3 bases, with 19 bases between. The CDR3 sequence is CATSDSLHRGARYNEQFF. The CDR3 DNA follows: TGTGCCACCAGTGATTCGCTACACCGGGGGGCTCGCTACAATGAGCAGTTCTTC.

The V and J genes are TRBV7-2 and TRBJ2-1; a weak D match, TRBD1 (6 bases). Germline V gene sequence: CDR1 SGHTA, CDR2 FQGNSA. The CDR3 is 17 residues long. V was cut by 1 base and J by 0 bases, with 13 bases left in between. CDR3 sequence: CASSLERQGSSYNEQFF. CDR3 nucleotides: TGTGCCAGCAGCTTAGAGAGGCAGGGGAGCTCCTACAATGAGCAGTTCTTC.

Sample share makes this clone medium-sized. The chain employs TRBV15 and TRBJ2-7; 9 bases agree with TRBD1. Trimming cost V 3 bases and J 2 bases; bases outside gene matches: 5. This CDR3 comprises 15 residues. Germline V gene lookup returns CDR1 LNHNV and CDR2 YYDKDF (reference sequence). The CDR3 DNA follows: TGTGCCACCAGCAGGGGAGGACAGGGGACCTACGAGCAGTACTTC. It specifies CATSRGGQGTYEQYF.

The chain uses TRBV13 and TRBJ2-3; 14 nucleotides match TRBD2. From germline, CDR1 is PRHDT and CDR2 FYEKMQ (reference sequence). V lost 1 base, J lost 2 bases, and 8 bases stayed unmatched. The CDR3 is 19 residues long. The CDR3 bases are TGTGCCAGCAGCTTAGAACGGACTAGCGGGAGGATCCCCACAGATACGCAGTATTTT. Translated: CASSLERTSGRIPTDTQYF.

The rearrangement links TRBV12-3 or TRBV12-4 to TRBJ1-2, with D unresolved. The CDR3 covers 12 residues. The V end lost 2 bases, the J end lost 7 bases, and 8 bases lay between the germline ends. The CDR3 spells CASSLSTGGYTF. The CDR3, as DNA: TGTGCCAGCAGTTTAAGTACGGGTGGCTACACCTTC.

The chain has TRBV2 and TRBJ1-5; D might be TRBD1 (6 bases). Germline V gives CDR1 SNHLY, CDR2 FYNNEI. Between the trimmed V and J ends, which lost 5 bases and 6 bases, there was a span of 14 bases. The CDR3 loop spans 14 amino acids. CDR3 bases: TGTGCCAGCAGTAACGACCGAGGGGGTCAGCCCCAGCATTTT. Translation: CASSNDRGGQPQHF.

The chain employs TRBV7-8 and TRBJ2-3; 10 positions match TRBD1. The trim removed 6 bases at V and 3 bases at J, leaving 3 bases unmatched. The CDR3 covers 14 residues. Germline CDR1 SGHVS, CDR2 FQNEAQ. The CDR3 loop reads CASSRDRGTDTQYF. In DNA, the CDR3 is TGTGCCAGCAGTAGGGACAGGGGTACAGATACGCAGTATTTT.

This clone was counted only a few times. CDR3 sequence: CASSPLAGGPGEQYF. CDR3 nucleotide sequence: TGTGCCAGCAGCCCACTAGCGGGAGGGCCCGGCGAGCAGTACTTC. The V gene is TRBV6-4, the J gene TRBJ2-7, with 13 bases aligning to TRBD2. V lost 6 bases and J lost 6; bases outside the gene matches: 8. This CDR3 region has 15 residues. Germline V gene data show CDR1 as MRHNA and CDR2 as SNTAGT.

The chain combines TRBV6-6 with TRBJ1-6; D is perhaps TRBD1 (6 bases). The germline V and J ends were trimmed by 5 bases and 9 bases, with 17 bases remaining between them. The CDR3 loop spans 15 amino acids. The V gene's germline CDR1 is MNHNY and CDR2 SVGAGI (reference sequence). CDR3 DNA: TGTGCCAGCAGTCCGAGGACAGAGGGTAGTTCACCCCTCCACTTT. Amino acid sequence: CASSPRTEGSSPLHF.

Comment on this clone: This CDR3 is also generated by other DNA sequences in the sample. The chain links TRBV6-5 to TRBJ1-3; D might be TRBD1 (6 bases). V lost 0 bases to trimming and J lost 5 bases, with 11 bases between them. Germline V lookup: CDR1 MNHEY, CDR2 SVGAGI. The CDR3 has 15 residues. CDR3 in amino acids: CASSYSRDNRNTIYF. The DNA for the CDR3 is TGTGCCAGCAGTTACTCCCGGGACAACCGAAACACCATATATTTT.

This sequence joins TRBV9 and TRBJ1-6, with D perhaps matching TRBD1 (5 bases). Germline CDR1 SGDLS, CDR2 YYNGEE. Trimming shortened V by 0 bases and J by 9 bases, and 13 bases separated the two germline ends. This CDR3 contains 15 residues. Here the CDR3 reads CASSVEVRGSSPLHF. CDR3 sequence (DNA): TGTGCCAGCAGCGTAGAGGTCCGGGGGTCTTCACCCCTCCACTTT.

The V gene is TRBV24-1, the J gene TRBJ1-3; 8 bases fit TRBD1. CDR1 KGHDR and CDR2 SFDVKD come from the germline V gene. The CDR3 extends over 15 amino acids. V lost 4 bases and J lost 4; bases outside the gene matches: 5. CDR3 DNA sequence: TGTGCCACCAGTGACGGACAGGGTACAGGAAACACCATATATTTT. It yields the protein CATSDGQGTGNTIYF.

The rearrangement links TRBV15 to TRBJ2-7; 10 positions agree with TRBD1. J lost 6 bases, V lost 0 bases, and 8 bases had no gene match. CDR3 length: 16 residues. CDR1 and CDR2 (germline): LNHNV, YYDKDF (reference sequence). The CDR3 loop is CATSRDVGQGFLEQYF. As DNA, the CDR3 is TGTGCCACCAGCAGAGATGTGGGACAGGGGTTTCTCGAGCAGTACTTC.

The chain carries TRBV27 and TRBJ1-6; TRBD1 is a possible D gene (5 bases). The CDR3 consists of 16 residues. CDR1 and CDR2 (germline): MNHEY, SMNVEV (reference sequence). V dropped 5 bases and J dropped 0 bases, with 11 bases sitting between them. The CDR3 DNA follows: TGTGCCAGCAGTCCAGCAGGGATCTCCTATAATTCACCCCTCCACTTT. It yields the protein CASSPAGISYNSPLHF.

CDR3 sequence: CASSAGSRFAEQYF. CDR3 sequence (DNA): TGTGCCAGCAGCGCTGGCTCGAGGTTTGCCGAGCAGTACTTC. The V gene is TRBV9, the J gene TRBJ2-7; D uncertain. Between the trimmed V and J ends, which lost 3 bases and 6 bases, there was a span of 16 bases. Germline CDR1 and CDR2: SGDLS and YYNGEE. This CDR3 spans 14 amino acids.

The chain is built from TRBV19 and TRBJ2-3; TRBD2 aligns across 13 bases. Germline V lookup: CDR1 LNHDA, CDR2 SQIVND (reference sequence). After removal of 5 bases from V and 3 bases from J, the junction contained 5 bases not matched to a gene. The CDR3 is 16 residues long. The CDR3 bases are TGTGCCAGTAGTTCTCGGACTAGCGGGAGTACAGATACGCAGTATTTT. Amino acids: CASSSRTSGSTDTQYF.